This T cell receptor (beta chain) derives from a study of T cells after yellow fever vaccination. Study-level background: Each low-cell-number fraction was prepared by means of SMART-Seq v4 Ultra Low Input. General study points: CD4 and CD8 compartments shared a small share of clonotypes, likely from convergent recombination. At under 97% for CD4 and about 91% for CD8, most primary-vaccination clones showed up again after the booster.

As concerns this clonotype: Its antigen is not known.

TCR cDNA was made by 5'RACE template switching, adding a universal primer site and UMIs. TCRdb processed the 5' RACE reads anew with MiXCR; each CDR3 protein has one entry. This table holds hundreds of thousands of distinct CDR3 sequences, less than 9.5% found once. Germline CDR1 and CDR2: SGHRS and YFSETQ. V was clipped by 1 base and J by 0 bases; unmatched bases: 7. The CDR3 covers 18 residues. The chain joins TRBV5-1 to TRBJ2-6; TRBD1 aligns across 7 bases. This receptor was obtained from a young man who received the YFV17D yellow fever vaccine. The input for sequencing was PBMCs, taken more than 35 days after the first yellow fever vaccination. CDR3 bases: TGCGCCAGCAGCTTGCAGGGGGTACAATACTCTGGGGCCAACGTCCTGACTTTC. Translated: CASSLQGVQYSGANVLTF.